A selection of T cell receptor beta chains follows, all from one sample in a study of OX40 agonist ivuxolimab in advanced cancers. Produced via immunoSEQ multiplex PCR; TCRdb's table is partial and in-frame only. The data show 70,000 to 95,000 clones, with roughly 94% seen just once and over 8.5% held by the top ten. Source: CD4+ or CD8+ T cells sorted from blood, taken in a trial of the OX40 agonist ivuxolimab. The source is an adult with an advanced solid tumor such as melanoma, head and neck, liver or kidney cancer. CDR3s leave out the opening cysteine and the closing phenylalanine or tryptophan. A clone size is listed for some rows: how often the clone was seen (once, few, many), or a class if it is expanded.

NA | TRBV28 | ASSLGGVYGYT
NA | TRBV6-5 | ASSYSGQGNEQY
NA | TRBV19 | ASSIGLGQISYEQY
NA | TRBV4-3 | ASSQDPRAYGQY
NA | TRBV27 | ASSPRTGRAF
NA | TRBV6-1 | ASSESTGGYT
once | TRBV6-5 | ASSTYGLNQPQH
NA | TRBV28 | ASSLWDSQGNTIY
NA | TRBV5-6 | ASSWREGARTYEQY
NA | TRBV18 | ASSQDGGGANYGYT